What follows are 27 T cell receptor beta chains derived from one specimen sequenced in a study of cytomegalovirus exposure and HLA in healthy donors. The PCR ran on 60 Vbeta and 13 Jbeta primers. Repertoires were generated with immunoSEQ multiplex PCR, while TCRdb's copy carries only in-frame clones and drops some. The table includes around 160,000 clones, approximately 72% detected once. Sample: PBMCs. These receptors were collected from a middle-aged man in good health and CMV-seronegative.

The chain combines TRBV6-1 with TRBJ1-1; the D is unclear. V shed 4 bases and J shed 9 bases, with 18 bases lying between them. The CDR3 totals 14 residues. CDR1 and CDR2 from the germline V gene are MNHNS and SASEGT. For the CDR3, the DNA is TGTGCCAGCAGTGGTTGGGAGGGCTCTCAACAAGCTTTCTTT. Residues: CASSGWEGSQQAFF.

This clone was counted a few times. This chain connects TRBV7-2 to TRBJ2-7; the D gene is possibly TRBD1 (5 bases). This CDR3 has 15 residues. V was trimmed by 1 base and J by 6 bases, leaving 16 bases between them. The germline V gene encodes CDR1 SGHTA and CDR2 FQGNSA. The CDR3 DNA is TGTGCCAGCAGCTTAGTCGGCAGGGCGGCATCCGAGCAGTACTTC. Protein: CASSLVGRAASEQYF.

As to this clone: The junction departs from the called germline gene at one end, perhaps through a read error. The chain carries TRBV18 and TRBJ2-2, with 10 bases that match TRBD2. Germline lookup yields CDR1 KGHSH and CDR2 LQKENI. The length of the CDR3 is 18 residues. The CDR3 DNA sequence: TGTGCCAGCTCGCCACTACGAGGACTAGCGGTGAACACCGGGGAGCTGTTTTTT. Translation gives CASSPLRGLAVNTGELFF.

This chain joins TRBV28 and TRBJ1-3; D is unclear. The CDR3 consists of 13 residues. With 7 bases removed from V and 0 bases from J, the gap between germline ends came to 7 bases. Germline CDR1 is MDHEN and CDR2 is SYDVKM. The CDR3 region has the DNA TGTGCCAGCATAGTCCCCTCTGGAAACACCATATATTTT. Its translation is CASIVPSGNTIYF.

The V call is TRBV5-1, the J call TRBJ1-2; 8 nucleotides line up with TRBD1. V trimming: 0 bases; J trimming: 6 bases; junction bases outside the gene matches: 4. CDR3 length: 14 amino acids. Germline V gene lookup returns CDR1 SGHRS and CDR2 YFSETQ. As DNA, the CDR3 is TGCGCCAGCAGCTTGGACAGGGGGACGGATGGCTACACCTTC. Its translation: CASSLDRGTDGYTF.

CDR3 loop: CASSLDRGEYGYTF. The CDR3 nucleotides read TGTGCCAGCAGTCTCGACAGGGGGGAGTATGGCTACACCTTC. This chain connects TRBV27 to TRBJ1-2; 9 nucleotides line up with TRBD1. The J segment lost 5 bases and the V segment lost 5 bases, leaving 6 bases of the junction unmatched. Per the germline V gene, CDR1 is MNHEY and CDR2 is SMNVEV (reference sequence). CDR3 length equals 14 residues.

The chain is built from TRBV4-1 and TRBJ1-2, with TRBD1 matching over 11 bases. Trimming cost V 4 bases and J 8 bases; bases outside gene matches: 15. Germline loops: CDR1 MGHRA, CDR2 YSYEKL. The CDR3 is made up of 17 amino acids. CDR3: CASSLHERGQGAGGYTF. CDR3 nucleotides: TGCGCCAGCAGCCTCCACGAGCGTGGACAGGGGGCGGGAGGCTACACCTTC.

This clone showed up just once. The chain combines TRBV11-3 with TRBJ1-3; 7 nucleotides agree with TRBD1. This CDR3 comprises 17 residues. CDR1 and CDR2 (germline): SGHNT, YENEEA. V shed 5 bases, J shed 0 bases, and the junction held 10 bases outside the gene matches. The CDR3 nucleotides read TGTGCCAGCAGCCTTGGGCAGGGGGGCAGCTCTGGAAACACCATATATTTT. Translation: CASSLGQGGSSGNTIYF.

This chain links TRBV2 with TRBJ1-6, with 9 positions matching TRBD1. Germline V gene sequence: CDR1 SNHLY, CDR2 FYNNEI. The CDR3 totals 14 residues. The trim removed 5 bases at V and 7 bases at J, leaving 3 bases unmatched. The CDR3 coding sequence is TGTGCCAGCAGTCCCGGGACAGGGAATTCACCCCTCCACTTT. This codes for CASSPGTGNSPLHF.

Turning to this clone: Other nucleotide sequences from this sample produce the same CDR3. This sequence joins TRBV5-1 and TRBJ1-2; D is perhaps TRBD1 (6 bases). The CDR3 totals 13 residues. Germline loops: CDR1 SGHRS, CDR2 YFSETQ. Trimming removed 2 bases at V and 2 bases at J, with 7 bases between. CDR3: CASSLGQNYGYTF. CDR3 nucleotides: TGCGCCAGCAGCTTAGGACAGAACTATGGCTACACCTTC.

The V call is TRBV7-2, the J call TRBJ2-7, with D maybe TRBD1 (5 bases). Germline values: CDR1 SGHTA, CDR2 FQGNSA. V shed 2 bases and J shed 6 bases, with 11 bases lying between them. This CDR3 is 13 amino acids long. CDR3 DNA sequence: TGTGCCAGCAGCTTAAGTCAGGGCGGCGAGCAGTACTTC. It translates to CASSLSQGGEQYF.

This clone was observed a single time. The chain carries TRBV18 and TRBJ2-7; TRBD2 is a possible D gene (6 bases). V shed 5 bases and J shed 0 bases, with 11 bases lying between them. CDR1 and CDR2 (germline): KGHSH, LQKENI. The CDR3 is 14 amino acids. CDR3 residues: CASSRTTISYEQYF. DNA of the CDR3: TGTGCCAGCTCAAGGACTACCATCTCCTACGAGCAGTACTTC.

As DNA, the CDR3 is TGTGCCAGCATTTGGACAGGGACCAATTCACCCCTCCACTTT. This translates into CASIWTGTNSPLHF. The chain combines TRBV6-1 with TRBJ1-6; 8 bases match TRBD1. The trim removed 7 bases at V and 7 bases at J, leaving 6 bases unmatched. The germline V gene encodes CDR1 MNHNS and CDR2 SASEGT. This CDR3 has 14 amino acids.

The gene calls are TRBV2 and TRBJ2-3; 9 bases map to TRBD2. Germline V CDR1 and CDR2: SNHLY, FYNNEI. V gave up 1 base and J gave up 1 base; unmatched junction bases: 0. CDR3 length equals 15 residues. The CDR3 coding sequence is TGTGCCAGCAGTGAAGAGCGGGGGGGCACAGATACGCAGTATTTT. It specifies CASSEERGGTDTQYF.

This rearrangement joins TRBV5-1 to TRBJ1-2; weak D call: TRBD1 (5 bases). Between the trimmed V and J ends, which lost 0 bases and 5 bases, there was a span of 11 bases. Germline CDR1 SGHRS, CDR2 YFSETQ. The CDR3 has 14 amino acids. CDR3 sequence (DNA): TGCGCCAGCAGCTTGGAAGACAGTCGATATGGCTACACCTTC. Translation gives CASSLEDSRYGYTF.

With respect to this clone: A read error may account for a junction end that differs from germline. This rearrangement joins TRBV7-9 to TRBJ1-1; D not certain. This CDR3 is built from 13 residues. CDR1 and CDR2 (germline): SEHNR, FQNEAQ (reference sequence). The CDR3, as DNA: TGTTCCAGCAGCTTAGAGGCGCCTACGGGGGCTTTCTTT. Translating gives CSSSLEAPTGAFF.

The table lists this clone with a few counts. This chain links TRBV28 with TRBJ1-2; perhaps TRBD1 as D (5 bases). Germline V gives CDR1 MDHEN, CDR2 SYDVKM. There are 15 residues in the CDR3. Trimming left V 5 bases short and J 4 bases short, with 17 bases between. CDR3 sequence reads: CASSPWTGGGYGYTF. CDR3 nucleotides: TGTGCCAGCAGTCCGTGGACGGGGGGGGGCTATGGCTACACCTTC.

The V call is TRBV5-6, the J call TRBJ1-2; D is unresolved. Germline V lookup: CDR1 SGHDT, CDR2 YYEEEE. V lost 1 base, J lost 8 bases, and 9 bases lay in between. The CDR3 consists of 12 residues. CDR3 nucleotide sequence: TGTGCCAGCAGCTTGAGAGGGAGAGGCTACACCTTC. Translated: CASSLRGRGYTF.

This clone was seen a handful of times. CDR3 region: CATSRDQPNRYYNEQFF. The CDR3 DNA follows: TGTGCCACCAGCAGAGATCAACCTAACAGATACTACAATGAGCAGTTCTTC. The chain recombines TRBV15 with TRBJ2-1; no reliable D call. V lost 0 bases and J 3 bases, leaving 15 bases between the germline ends. The CDR3 runs to 17 residues. Germline CDR1 is LNHNV and CDR2 is YYDKDF (reference sequence).

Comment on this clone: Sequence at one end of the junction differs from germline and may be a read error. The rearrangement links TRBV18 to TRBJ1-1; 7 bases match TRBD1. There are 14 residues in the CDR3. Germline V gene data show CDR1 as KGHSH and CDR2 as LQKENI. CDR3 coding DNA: TGTGCCAGCTCATCGCCGATTAAGGGACAGCTGAATTCTTGG. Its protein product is CASSSPIKGQLNSW.

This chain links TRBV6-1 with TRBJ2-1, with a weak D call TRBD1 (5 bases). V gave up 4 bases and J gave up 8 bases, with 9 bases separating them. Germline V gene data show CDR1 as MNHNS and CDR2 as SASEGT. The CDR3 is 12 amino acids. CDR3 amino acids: CASSGWGYEQFF. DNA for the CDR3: TGTGCCAGCAGTGGATGGGGCTATGAGCAGTTCTTC.

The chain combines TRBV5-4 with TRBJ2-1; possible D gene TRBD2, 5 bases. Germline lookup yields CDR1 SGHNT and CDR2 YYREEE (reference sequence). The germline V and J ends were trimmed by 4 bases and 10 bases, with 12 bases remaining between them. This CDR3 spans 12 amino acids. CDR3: CASSGVVAEQFF. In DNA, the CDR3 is TGTGCCAGCAGCGGGGTGGTAGCGGAGCAGTTCTTC.

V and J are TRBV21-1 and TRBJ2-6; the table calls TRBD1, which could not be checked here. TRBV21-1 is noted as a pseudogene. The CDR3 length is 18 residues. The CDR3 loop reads CASSILGARSSGANVLTF. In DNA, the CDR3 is TGTGCCAGCAGCATCCTTGGGGCCAGAAGCTCTGGGGCCAACGTCCTGACTTTC.

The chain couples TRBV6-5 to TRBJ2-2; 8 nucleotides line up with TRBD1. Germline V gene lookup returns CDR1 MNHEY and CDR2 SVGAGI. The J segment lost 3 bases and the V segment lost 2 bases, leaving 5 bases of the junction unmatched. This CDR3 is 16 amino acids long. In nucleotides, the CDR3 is TGTGCCAGCAGTTACGGGCAGGGGGCTTACACCGGGGAGCTGTTTTTT. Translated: CASSYGQGAYTGELFF.

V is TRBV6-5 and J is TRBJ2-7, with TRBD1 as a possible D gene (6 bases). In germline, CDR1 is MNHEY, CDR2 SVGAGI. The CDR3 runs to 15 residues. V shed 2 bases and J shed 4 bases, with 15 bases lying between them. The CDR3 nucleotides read TGTGCCAGCAGTTACGCAGGGGCTAACTCGTACGAGCAGTACTTC. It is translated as CASSYAGANSYEQYF.

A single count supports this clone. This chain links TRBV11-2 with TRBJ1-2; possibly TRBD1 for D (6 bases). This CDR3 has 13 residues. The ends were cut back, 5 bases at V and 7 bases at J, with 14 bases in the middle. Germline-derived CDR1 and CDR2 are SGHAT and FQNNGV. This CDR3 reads CASSLGGGFGYTF. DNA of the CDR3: TGTGCCAGCAGCCTGGGGGGGGGCTTTGGCTACACCTTC.

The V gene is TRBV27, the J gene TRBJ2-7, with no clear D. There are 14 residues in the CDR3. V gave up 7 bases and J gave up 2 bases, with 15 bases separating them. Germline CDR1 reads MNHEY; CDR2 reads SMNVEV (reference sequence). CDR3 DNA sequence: TGTGCCAGCAAGAGTTCAGGCCCCACCTACGAGCAGTACTTC. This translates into CASKSSGPTYEQYF.